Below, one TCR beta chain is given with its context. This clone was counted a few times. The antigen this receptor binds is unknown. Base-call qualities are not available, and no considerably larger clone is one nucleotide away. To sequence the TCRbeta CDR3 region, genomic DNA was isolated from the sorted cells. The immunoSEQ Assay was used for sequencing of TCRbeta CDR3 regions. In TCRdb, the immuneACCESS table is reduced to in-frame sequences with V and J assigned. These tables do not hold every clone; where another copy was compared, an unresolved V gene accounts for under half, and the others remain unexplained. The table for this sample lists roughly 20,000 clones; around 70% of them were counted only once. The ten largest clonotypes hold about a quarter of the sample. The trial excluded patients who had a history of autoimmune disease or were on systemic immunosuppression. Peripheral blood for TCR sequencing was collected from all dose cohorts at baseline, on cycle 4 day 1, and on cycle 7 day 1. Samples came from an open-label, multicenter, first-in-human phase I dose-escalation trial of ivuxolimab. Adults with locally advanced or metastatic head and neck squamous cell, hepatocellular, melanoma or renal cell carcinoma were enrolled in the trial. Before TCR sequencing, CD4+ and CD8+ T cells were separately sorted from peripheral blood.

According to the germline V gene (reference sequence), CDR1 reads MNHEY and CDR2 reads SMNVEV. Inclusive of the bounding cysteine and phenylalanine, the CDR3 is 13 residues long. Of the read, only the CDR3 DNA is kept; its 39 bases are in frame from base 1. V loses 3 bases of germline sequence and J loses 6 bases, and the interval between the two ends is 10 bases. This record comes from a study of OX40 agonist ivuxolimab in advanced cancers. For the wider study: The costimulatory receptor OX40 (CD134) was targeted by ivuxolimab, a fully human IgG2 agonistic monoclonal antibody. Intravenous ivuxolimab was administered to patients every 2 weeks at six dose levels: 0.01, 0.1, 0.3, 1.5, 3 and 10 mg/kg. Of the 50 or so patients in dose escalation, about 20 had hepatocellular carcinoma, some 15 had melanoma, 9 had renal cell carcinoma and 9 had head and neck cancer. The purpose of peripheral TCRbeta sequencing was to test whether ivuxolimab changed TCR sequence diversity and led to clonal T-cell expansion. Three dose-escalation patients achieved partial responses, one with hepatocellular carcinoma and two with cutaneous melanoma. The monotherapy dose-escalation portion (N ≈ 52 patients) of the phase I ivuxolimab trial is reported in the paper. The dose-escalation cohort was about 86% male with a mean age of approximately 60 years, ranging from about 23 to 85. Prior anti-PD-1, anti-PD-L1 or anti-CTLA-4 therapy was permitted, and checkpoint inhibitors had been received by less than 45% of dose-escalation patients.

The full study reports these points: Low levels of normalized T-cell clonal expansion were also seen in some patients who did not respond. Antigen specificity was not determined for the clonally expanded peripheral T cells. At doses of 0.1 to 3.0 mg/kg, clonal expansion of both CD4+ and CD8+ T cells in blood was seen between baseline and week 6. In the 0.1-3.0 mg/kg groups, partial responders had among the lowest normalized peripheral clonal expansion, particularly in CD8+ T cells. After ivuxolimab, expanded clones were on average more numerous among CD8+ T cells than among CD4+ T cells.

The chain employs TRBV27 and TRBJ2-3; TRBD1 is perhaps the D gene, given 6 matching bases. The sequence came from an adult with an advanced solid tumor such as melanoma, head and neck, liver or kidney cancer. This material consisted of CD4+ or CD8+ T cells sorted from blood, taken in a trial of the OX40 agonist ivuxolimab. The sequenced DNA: TGTGCCAGCAGTTTGACAGGATGGGATACGCAGTATTTT. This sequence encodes CASSLTGWDTQYF.